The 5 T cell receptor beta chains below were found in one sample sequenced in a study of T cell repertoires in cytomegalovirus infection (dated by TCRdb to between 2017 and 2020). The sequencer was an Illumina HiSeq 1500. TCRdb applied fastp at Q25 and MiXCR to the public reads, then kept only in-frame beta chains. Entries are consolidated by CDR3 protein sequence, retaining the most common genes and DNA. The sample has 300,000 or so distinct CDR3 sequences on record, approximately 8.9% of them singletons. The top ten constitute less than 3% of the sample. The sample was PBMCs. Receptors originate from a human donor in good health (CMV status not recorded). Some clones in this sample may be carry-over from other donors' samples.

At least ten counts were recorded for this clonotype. The chain's CDR3 is CASSEGRTPGYTF. Here the CDR3 DNA reads TGCGCCAGCAGCGAGGGACGAACTCCAGGCTACACCTTC. V usage is TRBV5-1 and J usage is TRBJ1-2; weak D call: TRBD1 (5 bases). This CDR3 is built from 13 residues. The germline V and J ends were trimmed by 4 bases and 8 bases, with 15 bases remaining between them. CDR1 is SGHRS and CDR2 is YFSETQ in the germline V gene. The full variable domain, with the rest looked up from reference TRBV5-1 and TRBJ1-2, is KAGVTQTPRYLIKTRGQQVTLSCSPISGHRSVSWYQQTPGQGLQFLFEYFSETQRNKGNFPGRFSGRQFSNSRSEMNVSTLELGDSALYLCASSEGRTPGYTFGSGTRLTVV.

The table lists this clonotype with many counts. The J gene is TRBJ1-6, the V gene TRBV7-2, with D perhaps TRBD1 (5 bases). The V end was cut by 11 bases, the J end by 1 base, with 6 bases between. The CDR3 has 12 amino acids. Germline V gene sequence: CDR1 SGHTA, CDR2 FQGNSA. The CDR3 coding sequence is TGTGCCGGGGGGTCCTATAATTCACCCCTCCACTTT. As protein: CAGGSYNSPLHF.

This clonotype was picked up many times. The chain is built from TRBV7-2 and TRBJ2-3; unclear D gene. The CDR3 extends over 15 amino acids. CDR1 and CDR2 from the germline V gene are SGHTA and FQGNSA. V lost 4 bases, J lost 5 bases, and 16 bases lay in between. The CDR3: CASSSQSWGRDTQYF. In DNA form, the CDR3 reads TGTGCCAGCAGCTCGCAGTCATGGGGAAGAGATACGCAGTATTTT.

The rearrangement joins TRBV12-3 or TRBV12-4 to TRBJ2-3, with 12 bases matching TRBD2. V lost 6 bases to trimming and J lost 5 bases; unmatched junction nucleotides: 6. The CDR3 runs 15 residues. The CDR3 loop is CASRGTSGWGDTQYF. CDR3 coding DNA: TGTGCCAGCAGAGGGACTAGCGGGTGGGGAGATACGCAGTATTTT.

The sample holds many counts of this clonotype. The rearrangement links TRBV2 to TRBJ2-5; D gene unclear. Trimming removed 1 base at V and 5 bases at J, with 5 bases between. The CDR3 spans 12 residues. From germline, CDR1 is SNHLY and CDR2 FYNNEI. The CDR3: CASSEEWETQYF. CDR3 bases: TGTGCCAGCAGTGAAGAGTGGGAGACCCAGTACTTC.